The 31 T cell receptor beta chains below all came from one sample that was sequenced in a study of cytomegalovirus exposure and HLA in healthy donors. PCR involved 60 Vbeta and 13 Jbeta primers. The method was immunoSEQ multiplex PCR; TCRdb's version includes in-frame clones alone and lacks a portion of them. The repertoire includes about 190,000 clones, roughly four fifths of them detected once, and about 3.1% sits in the top ten. Sample: PBMCs. The receptors come from a woman aged 30 to 39 in good health and CMV-seropositive.

This clone has a handful of counts. The V gene is TRBV5-1, the J gene TRBJ2-7; 8 bases fit TRBD1. V was clipped by 3 bases and J by 8 bases; unmatched bases: 13. The CDR3 sequence is 15 residues long. Germline V gene lookup returns CDR1 SGHRS and CDR2 YFSETQ. DNA for the CDR3: TGCGCCAGCAGCTCTCCGCGGACAGGGAGTTTCAAGCAGTACTTC. Protein product: CASSSPRTGSFKQYF.

The chain links TRBV7-6 to TRBJ1-6; no clear D. V lost 3 bases and J lost 8, with 14 bases in between. The germline V gene has CDR1 SGHVS and CDR2 FNYEAQ. The CDR3 totals 15 residues. CDR3 protein: CASSLARGSHSPLHF. The CDR3 nucleotides are TGTGCCAGCAGCTTGGCCCGGGGAAGTCATTCACCCCTCCACTTT.

This clone was picked up a small number of times. The chain couples TRBV6-1 to TRBJ2-5; 10 nucleotides align to TRBD2. Germline CDR1 is MNHNS and CDR2 is SASEGT. The CDR3 covers 14 residues. Trimming at V came to 2 bases and at J to 3 bases, leaving 0 bases not matched to a gene. CDR3 DNA sequence: TGTGCCAGCAGTGAACTAGCGGGAGAAGAGACCCAGTACTTC. It yields the protein CASSELAGEETQYF.

The chain links TRBV6-5 to TRBJ2-5, with a possible D match to TRBD2 (6 bases). The CDR3 extends over 15 amino acids. Trimming stripped 2 bases from V and 1 base from J, with 11 bases between. CDR1 MNHEY and CDR2 SVGAGI come from the germline V gene. In nucleotides, the CDR3 is TGTGCCAGCAGTTACACCGGGACTGGCCAAGAGACCCAGTACTTC. Translating gives CASSYTGTGQETQYF.

The CDR3: CASSDQGADYGYTF. The CDR3 coding sequence is TGTGCCAGTAGTGATCAGGGGGCCGACTATGGCTACACCTTC. The J gene is TRBJ1-2, the V gene TRBV19; 8 nucleotides align to TRBD1. V shed 5 bases and J 3 bases; nucleotides not matched to a gene: 5. Germline V gene data show CDR1 as LNHDA and CDR2 as SQIVND (reference sequence). This CDR3 region has 14 residues.

The CDR3: CASSRPIADSYEQYF. In DNA, the CDR3 is TGTGCCAGCAGCCGGCCCATAGCGGATTCCTACGAGCAGTACTTC. This chain uses TRBV28 with TRBJ2-7, with D perhaps TRBD2 (6 bases). The germline V gene has CDR1 MDHEN and CDR2 SYDVKM. Trimming cost V 6 bases and J 1 base, with 16 bases left between them. The CDR3 has 15 residues.

This chain uses TRBV5-1 with TRBJ2-1, with D possibly TRBD2 on 6 matching bases. The CDR3 is 13 amino acids. Trimming cost V 3 bases and J 5 bases, with 9 bases left between them. CDR1 SGHRS and CDR2 YFSETQ come from the germline V gene. This chain's CDR3 is CASSSGGDNEQFF. The CDR3 DNA follows: TGCGCCAGCAGCTCCGGGGGTGACAATGAGCAGTTCTTC.

This chain links TRBV19 with TRBJ2-1; D is possibly TRBD1 (5 bases). The length of the CDR3 is 15 residues. V dropped 5 bases and J dropped 2 bases, with 13 bases sitting between them. CDR1 LNHDA and CDR2 SQIVND come from the germline V gene (reference sequence). CDR3 in amino acids: CASSPQDNTYNEQFF. DNA for the CDR3: TGTGCCAGTAGTCCCCAGGACAATACCTACAATGAGCAGTTCTTC.

This chain links TRBV23-1 with TRBJ2-7, with TRBD2 identical over 9 bases. TRBV23-1 is reported as an ORF; its role is uncertain. J was trimmed by 5 bases and V by 2 bases; bases with no gene match: 16. The CDR3 spans 18 residues. CDR3 DNA sequence: TGCGCCAGCAGTCAACCCTCGGCGGGCGGGAGGGCCCGGGACGAGCAGTACTTC. Its protein is CASSQPSAGGRARDEQYF.

In its sample, this clone was seen a few times. The genes are TRBV27 and TRBJ1-2, with D perhaps TRBD1 (5 bases). The CDR3 is 15 residues long. V dropped 5 bases and J dropped 1 base, with 14 bases sitting between them. CDR1 and CDR2 (germline): MNHEY, SMNVEV (reference sequence). The CDR3 coding sequence is TGTGCCAGCAGTCCTGCGGGACTGGGTAACTATGGCTACACCTTC. This gives the protein CASSPAGLGNYGYTF.

V is TRBV19 and J is TRBJ2-7; 9 nucleotides agree with TRBD2. The junction had 11 bases not matched to a gene; V was cut back by 4 bases and J by 4 bases. This CDR3 has 16 residues. The germline V gene encodes CDR1 LNHDA and CDR2 SQIVND (reference sequence). In DNA form, the CDR3 reads TGTGCCAGTAGTAGGGGGACTAGCCTATTGGTTTACGAGCAGTACTTC. Residues: CASSRGTSLLVYEQYF.

The chain carries TRBV5-1 and TRBJ2-1, with TRBD1 matching 10 bases. Per germline, CDR1 SGHRS and CDR2 YFSETQ. With 5 bases clipped from V and 2 bases from J, the junction kept 7 bases outside the gene matches. The CDR3 length is 16 residues. The CDR3 bases are TGCGCCAGCAGTACCGGGACAGGGGCTACCTACAATGAGCAGTTCTTC. As protein: CASSTGTGATYNEQFF.

V is TRBV6-1 and J is TRBJ1-1; 9 nucleotides match TRBD1. J was trimmed by 2 bases and V by 6 bases; bases with no gene match: 4. Per the germline V gene, CDR1 is MNHNS and CDR2 is SASEGT. The CDR3 spans 14 residues. CDR3 coding DNA: TGTGCCAGCAGGCGGGACAGGGATAACACTGAAGCTTTCTTT. Protein product: CASRRDRDNTEAFF.

The V and J genes are TRBV7-2 and TRBJ2-7; perhaps TRBD1 as D (6 bases). The CDR3 extends over 14 amino acids. The germline V gene has CDR1 SGHTA and CDR2 FQGNSA. V lost 0 bases, J lost 2 bases, and 8 bases lay in between. Here the CDR3 DNA reads TGTGCCAGCAGCTTAGCAGGGGGACCCTACGAGCAGTACTTC. Residues: CASSLAGGPYEQYF.

The V call is TRBV6-1, the J call TRBJ2-3; D is unresolved. This CDR3 is built from 13 residues. The germline gives CDR1 MNHNS, CDR2 SASEGT. V was pared by 7 bases and J by 2 bases, with 10 bases between. CDR3 in DNA: TGTGCCAGCACGCTCACCTACACAGATACGCAGTATTTT. Translating it yields CASTLTYTDTQYF.

This clone was found once. DNA for the CDR3: TGTGCCAGCAGACCCTCGCAGGCCTCCGAGCAGTACTTC. This sequence encodes CASRPSQASEQYF. The chain uses TRBV27 and TRBJ2-7; no firm D call. Deletions cut 6 bases from V and 6 bases from J, with 15 bases between. Germline lookup yields CDR1 MNHEY and CDR2 SMNVEV (reference sequence). CDR3 length: 13 residues.

This clone was observed once. Other nucleotide sequences from this sample produce the same CDR3. The gene calls are TRBV19 and TRBJ2-7; 8 nucleotides line up with TRBD1. This CDR3 contains 14 residues. The germline V gene has CDR1 LNHDA and CDR2 SQIVND (reference sequence). Losses at the gene ends were 5 bases for V and 0 bases for J; bases not matched to a gene: 3. CDR3 sequence reads: CASSPTGGSYEQYF. The CDR3 DNA reads TGTGCCAGTAGTCCCACAGGGGGCTCCTACGAGCAGTACTTC.

This clone was seen a handful of times. J is TRBJ1-1 and V is TRBV5-1, with a possible D match to TRBD1 (5 bases). The CDR3 spans 13 residues. V was cut by 3 bases and J by 7 bases, with 13 bases left in between. Germline-derived CDR1 and CDR2 are SGHRS and YFSETQ. In DNA, the CDR3 is TGCGCCAGCAGCTCGAAGGGCAGGGATGAAGCTTTCTTT. Amino acids: CASSSKGRDEAFF. The full variable domain, completed using reference TRBV5-1 and TRBJ1-1, is KAGVTQTPRYLIKTRGQQVTLSCSPISGHRSVSWYQQTPGQGLQFLFEYFSETQRNKGNFPGRFSGRQFSNSRSEMNVSTLELGDSALYLCASSSKGRDEAFFGQGTRLTVV.

The chain employs TRBV5-6 and TRBJ2-1; D might be TRBD1 (6 bases). This CDR3 is 12 amino acids long. Germline V gives CDR1 SGHDT, CDR2 YYEEEE. V lost 4 bases, J lost 8 bases, and 10 bases lay in between. CDR3 sequence reads: CASSPWTDEQFF. CDR3 coding DNA: TGTGCCAGCAGCCCGTGGACAGATGAGCAGTTCTTC. Full variable domain (rest looked up from reference TRBV5-6 and TRBJ2-1): DAGVTQSPTHLIKTRGQQVTLRCSPKSGHDTVSWYQQALGQGPQFIFQYYEEEERQRGNFPDRFSGHQFPNYSSELNVNALLLGDSALYLCASSPWTDEQFFGPGTRLTVL.

This clone has only a few counts. This chain connects TRBV11-2 to TRBJ2-3; 8 bases fit TRBD1. The CDR3 spans 16 residues. J lost 6 bases, V lost 0 bases, and 8 bases had no gene match. Germline CDR1 and CDR2: SGHAT and FQNNGV. The CDR3 loop is CASSLDGTGVVDTQYF. The CDR3 nucleotides read TGTGCCAGCAGCTTAGACGGGACAGGAGTAGTGGATACGCAGTATTTT.

The CDR3, as DNA: TGTGCCAGCAGCCCGGTAGCGGGAGGCCCGGGTGAGCAGTTCTTC. Its translation: CASSPVAGGPGEQFF. This chain uses TRBV11-2 with TRBJ2-1, with 10 positions matching TRBD2. V trimming: 5 bases; J trimming: 9 bases; junction bases outside the gene matches: 10. Germline CDR1 and CDR2: SGHAT and FQNNGV. The CDR3 is 15 amino acids.

The chain is built from TRBV11-2 and TRBJ2-1; 7 bases map to TRBD1. The CDR3 spans 14 residues. V shed 1 base, J shed 12 bases, and the junction held 9 bases outside the gene matches. In germline, CDR1 is SGHAT, CDR2 FQNNGV. This CDR3 is CASSLGTGTLAQFF. The CDR3 region has the DNA TGTGCCAGCAGCTTAGGGACAGGAACCCTTGCGCAGTTCTTC.

The J gene is TRBJ1-2, the V gene TRBV9; D possibly corresponds to TRBD1 (6 bases). V was shortened by 3 bases and J by 3 bases, with 15 bases between the two germline ends. This CDR3 has 15 residues. In germline, CDR1 is SGDLS, CDR2 YYNGEE. The CDR3 region is CASSGGGVLHYGYTF. The CDR3, as DNA: TGTGCCAGCAGCGGAGGGGGGGTACTCCACTATGGCTACACCTTC. The full variable domain, its missing parts supplied by reference TRBV9 and TRBJ1-2, is DSGVTQTPKHLITATGQRVTLRCSPRSGDLSVYWYQQSLDQGLQFLIQYYNGEERAKGNILERFSAQQFPDLHSELNLSSLELGDSALYFCASSGGGVLHYGYTFGSGTRLTVV.

The chain employs TRBV6-5 and TRBJ2-2, with 7 bases matching TRBD1. This CDR3 contains 15 residues. The junction had 6 bases not matched to a gene; V was cut back by 6 bases and J by 2 bases. CDR1 and CDR2 (germline): MNHEY, SVGAGI. The CDR3 nucleotides read TGTGCCAGCAGCCGCGAGGGGGCCAACACCGGGGAGCTGTTTTTT. It translates to CASSREGANTGELFF.

The V call is TRBV6-5, the J call TRBJ2-7; D may be TRBD2 (6 bases). Germline V gene data show CDR1 as MNHEY and CDR2 as SVGAGI. V lost 5 bases and J 2 bases, leaving 10 bases between the germline ends. This CDR3 has 13 residues. CDR3 amino acids: CASSTGDPYEQYF. The CDR3 nucleotides read TGTGCCAGCAGTACGGGAGACCCCTACGAGCAGTACTTC.

CDR3 region: CASSPRVFYEQYF. The CDR3, as DNA: TGCGCCAGCAGCCCCCGGGTTTTCTACGAGCAGTACTTC. The chain carries TRBV4-1 and TRBJ2-7; D unclear. Germline values: CDR1 MGHRA, CDR2 YSYEKL. There are 13 residues in the CDR3. The V and J ends lost 4 bases and 3 bases respectively, with 10 bases between them.

This clone was counted once. The chain carries TRBV7-9 and TRBJ1-1; the D gene is possibly TRBD1 (6 bases). Germline lookup yields CDR1 SEHNR and CDR2 FQNEAQ (reference sequence). V was shortened by 7 bases and J by 3 bases, with 12 bases between the two germline ends. CDR3 length: 13 residues. As DNA, the CDR3 is TGTGCCAGCAACAGGGCCGTGGACACTGAAGCTTTCTTT. Protein: CASNRAVDTEAFF.

V and J are TRBV6-1 and TRBJ1-3, with 8 bases aligning to TRBD1. The trim removed 7 bases at V and 7 bases at J, leaving 9 bases unmatched. The CDR3 consists of 14 residues. Germline CDR1 reads MNHNS; CDR2 reads SASEGT. The CDR3 loop is CASNDRGFGNTIYF. DNA of the CDR3: TGTGCCAGCAACGACAGGGGATTCGGGAACACCATATATTTT.

This chain joins TRBV21-1 and TRBJ1-5; the table assigns TRBD1, which was not confirmed against the DNA. TRBV21-1 is recorded as a pseudogene. This CDR3 comprises 15 residues. CDR3 protein: CASSTGQGAVQPQHF. The DNA for the CDR3 is TGTGCCAGCAGCACGGGACAGGGGGCGGTTCAGCCCCAGCATTTT.

J is TRBJ2-7 and V is TRBV25-1; 10 nucleotides match TRBD1. Germline loops: CDR1 MGHDK, CDR2 SYGVNS. Trimming at V came to 3 bases and at J to 2 bases, leaving 4 bases not matched to a gene. The CDR3 covers 15 residues. The CDR3 DNA reads TGTGCCAGCAGTGATTTAGACAGGGGGCCCTACGAGCAGTACTTC. Protein sequence: CASSDLDRGPYEQYF.

This clone appeared a single time. The V and J genes are TRBV4-1 and TRBJ2-1; TRBD2 matches 11 bases. The germline V gene encodes CDR1 MGHRA and CDR2 YSYEKL. Unmatched junction bases numbered 9, after V lost 4 bases and J lost 7 bases. The CDR3 spans 16 residues. The CDR3 reads CASSPSTSGSGNEQFF. CDR3 sequence (DNA): TGCGCCAGCAGCCCCTCTACTAGCGGGAGCGGGAATGAGCAGTTCTTC.